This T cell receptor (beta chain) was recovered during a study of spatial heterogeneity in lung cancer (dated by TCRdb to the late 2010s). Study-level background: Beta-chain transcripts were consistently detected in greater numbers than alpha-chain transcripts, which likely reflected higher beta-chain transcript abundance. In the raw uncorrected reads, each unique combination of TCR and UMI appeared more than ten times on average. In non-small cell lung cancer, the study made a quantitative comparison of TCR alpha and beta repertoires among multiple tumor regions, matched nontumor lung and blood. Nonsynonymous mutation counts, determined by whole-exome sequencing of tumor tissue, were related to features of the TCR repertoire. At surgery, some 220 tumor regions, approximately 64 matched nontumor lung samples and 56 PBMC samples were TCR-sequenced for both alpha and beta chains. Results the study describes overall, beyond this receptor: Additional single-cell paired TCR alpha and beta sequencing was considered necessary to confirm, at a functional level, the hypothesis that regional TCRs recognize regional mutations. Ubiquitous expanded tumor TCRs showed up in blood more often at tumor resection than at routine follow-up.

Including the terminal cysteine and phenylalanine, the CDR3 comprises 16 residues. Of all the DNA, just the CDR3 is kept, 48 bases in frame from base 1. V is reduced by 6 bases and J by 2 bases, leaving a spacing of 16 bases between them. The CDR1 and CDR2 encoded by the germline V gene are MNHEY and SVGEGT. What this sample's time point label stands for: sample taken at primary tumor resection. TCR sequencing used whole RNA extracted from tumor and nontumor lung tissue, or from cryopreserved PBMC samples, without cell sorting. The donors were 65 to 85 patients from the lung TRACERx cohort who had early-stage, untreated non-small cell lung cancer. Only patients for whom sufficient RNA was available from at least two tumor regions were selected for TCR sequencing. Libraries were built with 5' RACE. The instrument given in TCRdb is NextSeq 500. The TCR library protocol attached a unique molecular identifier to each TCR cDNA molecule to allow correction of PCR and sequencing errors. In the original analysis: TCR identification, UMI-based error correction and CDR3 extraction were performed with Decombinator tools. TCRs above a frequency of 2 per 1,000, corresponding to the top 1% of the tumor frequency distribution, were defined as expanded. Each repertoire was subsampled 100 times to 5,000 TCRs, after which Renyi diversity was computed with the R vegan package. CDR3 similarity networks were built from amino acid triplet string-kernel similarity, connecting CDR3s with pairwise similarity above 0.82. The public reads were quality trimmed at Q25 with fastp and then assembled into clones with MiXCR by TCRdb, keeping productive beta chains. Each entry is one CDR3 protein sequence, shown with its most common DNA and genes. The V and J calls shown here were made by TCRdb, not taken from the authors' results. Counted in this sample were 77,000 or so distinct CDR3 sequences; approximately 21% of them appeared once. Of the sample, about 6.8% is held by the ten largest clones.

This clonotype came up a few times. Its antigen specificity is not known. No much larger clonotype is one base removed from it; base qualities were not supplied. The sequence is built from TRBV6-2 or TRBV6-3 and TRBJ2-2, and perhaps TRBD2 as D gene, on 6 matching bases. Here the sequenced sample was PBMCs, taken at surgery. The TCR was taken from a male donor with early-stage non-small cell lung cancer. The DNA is TGTGCCAGCAGCTCCCCTCGGGACTTAAACACCGGGGAGCTGTTTTTT. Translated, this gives CASSSPRDLNTGELFF.